A single TCR beta chain is shown here with its context. The antigen remains unidentified. V lost 2 bases and J lost 1; bases outside the gene matches: 7. The germline V gene encodes CDR1 PRHDT and CDR2 FYEKMQ (reference sequence). The CDR3 consists of 16 residues. This sample is drawn from a study of Ad26.COV2.S vaccination and SARS-CoV-2 variants. Study-level results: Vaccinated and placebo-treated recipients had similar non-spike TCR breadth.

Regarding treatment: approximately 18 received Ad26.COV2.S at low or high dose, single or two shots; 5 received placebo; per-sample allocation not given. Repertoires come from day 63 after the first vaccine or placebo injection. Sequencing used immunoSEQ multiplex PCR; TCRdb keeps in-frame clones, though not all of them. Of a few hundred thousand clones in the sample, approximately 90% were seen once. This chain uses TRBV13 with TRBJ2-7, with TRBD2 identical over 8 bases. The sequencing here drew on peripheral blood, taken in a trial of Ad26.COV2.S vaccine versus placebo. This clonotype was obtained from a person aged 18-65 years who received the Ad26.COV2.S COVID-19 vaccine or a placebo. For the CDR3, the DNA is TGTGCCAGCAGCTTATACTCCGGGGGGGGATCCTACGAGCAGTACTTC. Amino acid sequence: CASSLYSGGGSYEQYF.